This T cell receptor beta chain was sequenced for a study of response to subunit inactivated influenza vaccine (dated by TCRdb to 2016 to 2018). For the wider study: The study used deep quantitative T cell receptor repertoire profiling to track responses to a trivalent subunit inactivated influenza vaccine.

The library was made by RT-PCR. Sequencer: Illumina HiSeq 2500. TCRdb redid the processing of the public reads, applying fastp at Q25 and MiXCR, and retained in-frame beta chains. Records with the same CDR3 protein are collapsed into one entry carrying the most frequent genes and DNA. In all, the sample holds just under 550,000 distinct CDR3 sequences, and roughly 25% of those were seen once. The ten top clones hold roughly 2.8% of the sample. General findings and caveats noted by the study authors: It was suggested by the authors that each seasonal influenza vaccination may recruit only a limited number of new T cells.

Reading the germline V gene gives CDR1 SGHRS and CDR2 YFSETQ. The CDR3 spans 16 residues, from the cysteine through the phenylalanine. Of the read, only the CDR3 DNA is kept; its 48 bases are in frame from base 1. Trimming at the junction amounts to 3 bases on V and 2 bases on J, and the germline ends lie 14 bases apart. About this clonotype itself: Its specific antigen is unknown. There are no base qualities to consult, and no much larger clone falls within one base.

The same sample was also used in a study of T cells expressing NK-cell markers. The second study, in turn, reports: TCR beta cDNA libraries were made by 5'RACE template switching that added a universal primer site and unique molecular identifiers. Three sorted T-cell subsets (CD3+CD56+NKG2C+, CD3+CD56+NKG2C- and CD3+CD56-NKG2C+) from fewer than 10 donors had their TCR beta-chain repertoires profiled. Among the eight sequenced donors, only one was HCMV-seronegative, while the other seven were HCMV-seropositive. To restrict sorting to alphabetaTCR-expressing T cells, an anti-gammadeltaTCR antibody was added in several experiments. In six donors, the dominant CD3+CD56+NKG2C+ clonotypes were among the top 10 CD8+ clonotypes and accounted for roughly 1.0-8% of CD8+ T cells. Those dominant clonotypes were again the most abundant among CD3+CD56-NKG2C+ cells in a handful of donors, at about 25-60.1%. Whether the expanded NKG2C-expressing T cell clones were specific for HCMV antigens remained unclear. The study sequenced eight donors, all healthy volunteers chosen at random: three men and five women. HCMV serostatus was determined by detecting HCMV-specific IgG in serum with a commercial ELISA kit. Ficoll density gradient centrifugation was used to isolate peripheral blood mononuclear cells from blood. Magnetic immunoseparation with Miltenyi isolation kits was used to isolate CD4+ and CD8+ T cells from PBMC. cDNA synthesis was primed from the TCR beta constant segment, followed by two successive PCR amplification steps. The libraries were sequenced on Illumina HiSeq 2000/2500, MiSeq or NextSeq, producing 2 x 150 bp reads. MIGEC was used to demultiplex reads and group the reads by UMI, and MiTCR was used to assemble and quantify clonotypes. To remove erroneous sequences, TCR cDNA sequences were retained only when supported by two or more reads. Downstream repertoire analysis used the tcR package, and clonotypes were matched across fractions by CDR3 nucleotide sequence plus V segment. VDJmatch was used to annotate antigen specificity against VDJdb, with one amino acid substitution in CDR3 permitted.

The sequenced sample was CD4+ T cells sorted from PBMCs, obtained 11 to 12 days after vaccination. This clonotype was obtained from a man aged 45-65 years who received an inactivated influenza vaccine. Donor details come from another sample of the same person, matched by shared clones. The sequence links TRBV5-1 to TRBJ1-4; the D gene is unclear. The CDR3 protein sequence reads: CASSSTQRGTNEKLFF. The DNA reads as follows: TGCGCCAGCAGCTCCACTCAGAGAGGCACTAATGAAAAACTGTTTTTT.